This T cell receptor beta chain was identified in a study of Ad26.COV2.S vaccination and SARS-CoV-2 variants. Study-wide results and caveats: Placebo recipients had lower spike-specific TCR breadth than vaccine recipients.

Here immunoSEQ multiplex PCR was the method, and the copy in TCRdb shows in-frame clones only, minus some. The data show roughly 150,000 clones, 86% seen once. V lost 6 bases, J lost 3 bases, and 9 bases stayed unmatched. The CDR3 sequence is 16 residues long. The germline V gene has CDR1 SNHLY and CDR2 FYNNEI. As concerns this clone: The target antigen is unknown.

The sequenced sample was peripheral blood, obtained after recovery from COVID-19. The TCR originated in a human donor who had recovered from COVID-19. The chain is built from TRBV2 and TRBJ1-5, with TRBD1 matching over 9 bases. CDR3 bases: TGTGCCAGCAGGGACCTGACAGGGGGTGTCAATCAGCCCCAGCATTTT. As protein: CASRDLTGGVNQPQHF.